Included here is one TCR beta chain sequence, with context. Its specificity is unknown. This sample was taken from a study of T cells in localized non-small cell lung cancer. Findings and limits, study-wide: The study detected a median roughly 57 of the top 100 tumor clones in adjacent lung. With higher T cell density in blood came longer overall survival.

The CDR3 runs to 15 residues. Between the trimmed V and J ends, which lost 5 bases and 3 bases, there was a span of 16 bases. The germline V gene has CDR1 KGHSH and CDR2 LQKENI. Assay: immunoSEQ multiplex PCR; the TCRdb copy retains only in-frame clones and omits some. The sample yields about 1,400 clones, around two fifths seen once. Here the sequenced sample was lung tumor tissue, taken before any cancer treatment. The rearrangement uses TRBV18 and TRBJ1-1; possibly TRBD1 for D (5 bases). This receptor was taken from a woman aged 35-75 years with stage II squamous cell lung carcinoma. The CDR3: CASSSREGLDTEAFF. CDR3 nucleotide sequence: TGTGCCAGCTCATCTCGAGAGGGGCTCGACACTGAAGCTTTCTTT.